This TCR beta chain was observed in a study of PD-1 blockade in mismatch repair-deficient tumors. The study's findings and limits: Tumor-resident clones, often undetectable pretreatment in blood, expanded then contracted after pembrolizumab.

The CDR3 is 15 residues long. Germline CDR1 SEHNR, CDR2 FQNEAQ (reference sequence). V lost 0 bases to trimming and J lost 4 bases, with 12 bases between them. With respect to this clone: Its target is not known.

Assay used: immunoSEQ multiplex PCR; TCRdb lists only in-frame clones, some missing. Seen here are under 75,000 clones, around 88% observed once, and the top ten hold more than 11%. TCRs were sequenced from three patients responding to pembrolizumab. This chain uses TRBV7-9 with TRBJ1-1; D not resolved. The receptor's source is an adult with mismatch repair-deficient cancer. Sequenced here: peripheral blood, sampled 52 weeks after starting pembrolizumab. CDR3 bases: TGTGCCAGCAGCTTAGCTGGCGGCTCTGGCACTGAAGCTTTCTTT. Its translation: CASSLAGGSGTEAFF.